The 2 T cell receptor beta chains below come from one sample, sequenced in a study of response to subunit inactivated influenza vaccine. A single record per CDR3 protein comes from TCRdb applying MiXCR to the RT-PCR reads. The sample has around 180,000 distinct CDR3 sequences; about 10% are singletons. The sequenced sample was non-naive T cells sorted from PBMCs, obtained on the day of vaccination. These receptors were taken from a man aged 50 to 60 who received an inactivated influenza vaccine.

This chain joins TRBV2 and TRBJ2-2; D gene uncertain. The germline gives CDR1 SNHLY, CDR2 FYNNEI. The CDR3 is made up of 14 amino acids. V was trimmed by 4 bases and J by 2 bases, leaving 8 bases between them. For the CDR3, the DNA is TGTGCCAGCAGTGCGGACCGAAACACCGGGGAGCTGTTTTTT. It specifies CASSADRNTGELFF.

In its sample, this clonotype was seen many times. The V and J genes are TRBV12-3 or TRBV12-4 and TRBJ2-7; 10 bases match TRBD2. The CDR3 is 15 residues long. J was trimmed by 5 bases and V by 3 bases; bases with no gene match: 7. This chain's CDR3 is CASSFSGRAQDEQYF. As DNA, the CDR3 is TGTGCCAGCAGTTTCAGCGGGAGGGCCCAGGACGAGCAGTACTTC.